Each of the 22 T cell receptor beta chains below was sequenced from the same sample in a study of shared clonotypes between healthy human individuals. This table comes from immunoSEQ multiplex PCR, and its TCRdb copy is limited to in-frame clones, with some not included. In the table there are some 1 million clones, roughly 80% of which are singletons. The sample comprised memory CD4+ T cells sorted from blood. As to subset: CD45RA-negative fraction. The source of these receptors is a man aged 18 to 35 in good health.

The J gene is TRBJ2-4, the V gene TRBV6-6; 12 bases align to TRBD1. CDR3 size: 15 residues. V shed 5 bases, J shed 9 bases, and the junction held 8 bases outside the gene matches. Per the germline V gene, CDR1 is MNHNY and CDR2 is SVGAGI (reference sequence). CDR3 nucleotide sequence: TGTGCCAGCAGTCCCGGGACAGGGGGCTTAGGCATTCAGTACTTC. It is translated as CASSPGTGGLGIQYF.

The V gene is TRBV2, the J gene TRBJ2-7; 11 nucleotides agree with TRBD2. V gave up 7 bases and J gave up 1 base; unmatched junction bases: 6. Germline V gene lookup returns CDR1 SNHLY and CDR2 FYNNEI. The CDR3 runs 15 residues. CDR3 loop: CASIPRLAGSYEQYF. The CDR3 bases are TGTGCCAGCATTCCACGACTAGCGGGATCCTACGAGCAGTACTTC. Drawing the rest from reference TRBV2 and TRBJ2-7, the complete variable domain is EPEVTQTPSHQVTQMGQEVILRCVPISNHLYFYWYRQILGQKVEFLVSFYNNEISEKSEIFDDQFSVERPDGSNFTLKIRSTKLEDSAMYFCASIPRLAGSYEQYFGPGTRLTVT.

This clone was recorded once. A much larger clone lies a single base off, so this may be a read error. The sample holds other DNA sequences that translate to the same CDR3. This chain joins TRBV7-9 and TRBJ2-5; no firm D call. Germline CDR1 and CDR2: SEHNR and FQNEAQ (reference sequence). This CDR3 has 12 residues. V was pared by 1 base and J by 5 bases, with 5 bases between. The chain's CDR3 is CASSLGWETQYF. The CDR3 region has the DNA TGTGCCAGCAGCTTAGGCTGGGAGACCCAGTACTTC.

The rearrangement links TRBV6-5 to TRBJ1-1, with unresolved D. The CDR3 contains 12 residues. V was shortened by 10 bases and J by 11 bases, with 20 bases between the two germline ends. Germline V gene data show CDR1 as MNHEY and CDR2 as SVGAGI. The CDR3 loop reads CATTSGRLGAFF. The CDR3 DNA is TGTGCCACTACATCGGGCCGCCTCGGGGCTTTCTTT.

The chain is built from TRBV20-1 and TRBJ1-2; D unclear. Germline loops: CDR1 DFQATT, CDR2 SNEGSKA (reference sequence). This CDR3 is 11 amino acids long. Trimming removed 3 bases at V and 7 bases at J, with 9 bases between. CDR3: CSASSSCGYTF. The CDR3 DNA is TGCAGTGCTAGTTCCAGCTGTGGCTACACCTTC.

The chain links TRBV7-8 to TRBJ2-7; D ambiguous. With 5 bases removed from V and 3 bases from J, the gap between germline ends came to 17 bases. Germline loops: CDR1 SGHVS, CDR2 FQNEAQ. The CDR3 covers 15 residues. In nucleotides, the CDR3 is TGTGCCAGCAGCCGTCCGGGCTACCCTGACTACGAGCAGTACTTC. Protein sequence: CASSRPGYPDYEQYF.

This clone was detected only a few times. This chain joins TRBV4-3 and TRBJ1-1; 8 bases match TRBD1. The CDR3 runs 16 residues. Looked up from germline, CDR1 is LGHNA and CDR2 is YSLEER. The ends lost 1 base at V and 3 bases at J; junction bases unmatched: 7. CDR3 residues: CASSQVGAGGYTEAFF. The CDR3 DNA follows: TGCGCCAGCAGCCAAGTAGGGGCAGGGGGCTACACTGAAGCTTTCTTT.

The rearrangement links TRBV7-2 to TRBJ1-1; no reliable D call. The V and J ends lost 1 base and 0 bases respectively, with 12 bases between them. This CDR3 spans 16 amino acids. In germline, CDR1 is SGHTA, CDR2 FQGNSA. This CDR3 reads CASSLGSTRVNTEAFF. The CDR3 bases are TGTGCCAGCAGCTTAGGATCGACCAGAGTGAACACTGAAGCTTTCTTT.

This clone was recorded once. This chain connects TRBV14 to TRBJ1-5, with unresolved D. The germline gives CDR1 SGHDN, CDR2 FVKESK. CDR3 length: 13 amino acids. V gave up 4 bases and J gave up 9 bases, with 13 bases separating them. This chain's CDR3 is CASSPRDGLPQHF. The CDR3 bases are TGTGCCAGCAGCCCGCGAGACGGGCTGCCCCAGCATTTT.

The chain links TRBV2 to TRBJ2-2; unclear D gene. Trimming removed 7 bases at V and 0 bases at J, with 12 bases between. The CDR3 covers 15 residues. Germline V gene data show CDR1 as SNHLY and CDR2 as FYNNEI. CDR3 sequence: CASTEGRPNTGELFF. The CDR3 nucleotides are TGTGCCAGCACAGAAGGACGGCCGAACACCGGGGAGCTGTTTTTT.

This clone turned up a few times. This rearrangement joins TRBV5-1 to TRBJ1-3, with 8 bases matching TRBD1. In germline, CDR1 is SGHRS, CDR2 YFSETQ. With 2 bases clipped from V and 2 bases from J, the junction kept 3 bases outside the gene matches. CDR3 length: 15 amino acids. CDR3 DNA: TGCGCCAGCAGCTTACTACAGGGGGCTGGAAACACCATATATTTT. Translated: CASSLLQGAGNTIYF.

This chain connects TRBV5-4 to TRBJ2-1; a weak D match, TRBD1 (5 bases). Between the trimmed V and J ends, which lost 4 bases and 6 bases, there was a span of 8 bases. This CDR3 is 12 amino acids long. Looked up from germline, CDR1 is SGHNT and CDR2 is YYREEE (reference sequence). CDR3 loop: CASSLQGNEQFF. The DNA of the CDR3 is TGTGCCAGCAGCCTCCAGGGCAATGAGCAGTTCTTC.

In DNA form, the CDR3 reads TGCGCCAGCAGCCAGGGGCGGGGGGGCACAAATGAGCAGTTCTTC. Its translation is CASSQGRGGTNEQFF. The chain is built from TRBV5-1 and TRBJ2-1; TRBD2 agrees at 9 bases. The length of the CDR3 is 15 residues. Germline V gene data show CDR1 as SGHRS and CDR2 as YFSETQ. The J segment lost 7 bases and the V segment lost 4 bases, leaving 9 bases of the junction unmatched.

The V gene is TRBV4-3, the J gene TRBJ2-7; no clear D. Germline V gene lookup returns CDR1 LGHNA and CDR2 YSLEER. The V and J ends lost 4 bases and 1 base respectively, with 8 bases between them. The CDR3 has 13 amino acids. In DNA form, the CDR3 reads TGCGCCAGCAGCCGGACGGATTCCTACGAGCAGTACTTC. It specifies CASSRTDSYEQYF.

The chain is built from TRBV10-2 and TRBJ1-2, with no clear D. The CDR3 sequence is 12 residues long. Trimming cost V 5 bases and J 3 bases, with 7 bases left between them. Germline assignment: CDR1 WSHSY and CDR2 SAAADI. CDR3 nucleotide sequence: TGCGCCAGCAGTCCGACCCACTATGGCTACACCTTC. It yields the protein CASSPTHYGYTF.

This clone came up a few times. The V and J genes are TRBV7-2 and TRBJ2-7, with 11 bases identical to TRBD2. V trimming: 4 bases; J trimming: 6 bases; junction bases outside the gene matches: 11. The CDR3 length is 16 residues. Germline CDR1 SGHTA, CDR2 FQGNSA. The CDR3 DNA sequence: TGTGCCAGCAGCTCCAGACTAGCGGGGAGGAGTCGCGAGCAGTACTTC. As protein: CASSSRLAGRSREQYF.

This rearrangement joins TRBV21-1 to TRBJ2-2. TRBV21-1 is deemed a pseudogene. The CDR3 length is 18 residues. DNA of the CDR3: TGTGCCAGCAGCAAACCGATCCTCAGCAAGGACCACACCGGGGAGCTGTTTTTT. Encoded protein: CASSKPILSKDHTGELFF.

The chain combines TRBV28 with TRBJ1-2; no reliable D call. This CDR3 has 15 amino acids. Germline V CDR1 and CDR2: MDHEN, SYDVKM. Trimming took 5 bases from V and 4 from J, leaving 17 bases between them. As DNA, the CDR3 is TGTGCCAGCAGTATAAGGGCAGCTAAAGGCTATGGCTACACCTTC. Its translation: CASSIRAAKGYGYTF.

The chain is built from TRBV5-1 and TRBJ2-7; D call uncertain. CDR3 length: 15 amino acids. Trimming left V 1 base short and J 0 bases short, with 11 bases between. Germline CDR1 is SGHRS and CDR2 is YFSETQ. CDR3 in amino acids: CASSLYSDNSYEQYF. The CDR3, as DNA: TGCGCCAGCAGCTTGTACAGCGACAACTCCTACGAGCAGTACTTC.

Remarks on this clone: A read error likely explains this, since a far larger clone differs by one base. The sample carries other DNA sequences with the same CDR3. The genes are TRBV7-9 and TRBJ2-1, with unresolved D. The germline V gene encodes CDR1 SEHNR and CDR2 FQNEAQ (reference sequence). This CDR3 region has 11 residues. Trimming took off 5 bases at V and 7 bases at J, with 6 bases between the two ends. CDR3 nucleotide sequence: TGTGCCAGCAGCGTAAATAATGAGCAGTTCTTC. Its translation is CASSVNNEQFF.

V and J are TRBV7-9 and TRBJ2-1; 13 bases line up with TRBD2. V trimming: 4 bases; J trimming: 10 bases; junction bases outside the gene matches: 10. CDR1 is SEHNR and CDR2 is FQNEAQ in the germline V gene (reference sequence). The CDR3 is made up of 16 amino acids. CDR3 protein: CASSSYTSGRAREQFF. The CDR3 nucleotides read TGTGCCAGCAGCTCCTACACTAGCGGGAGGGCCCGGGAGCAGTTCTTC. The variable domain in full, with the rest retrieved from reference TRBV7-9 and TRBJ2-1, is DTGVSQNPRHKITKRGQNVTFRCDPISEHNRLYWYRQTLGQGPEFLTYFQNEAQLEKSRLLSDRFSAERPKGSFSTLEIQRTEQGDSAMYLCASSSYTSGRAREQFFGPGTRLTVL.

The chain links TRBV28 to TRBJ2-3; D is tentatively TRBD1 or TRBD2 (6 bases each). The CDR3 covers 15 residues. Trimming removed 2 bases from V and 2 bases from J, with 11 bases in between. Per the germline V gene, CDR1 is MDHEN and CDR2 is SYDVKM. DNA of the CDR3: TGTGCCAGCAGTTTAGACGGGGGCCTCACAGATACGCAGTATTTT. This codes for CASSLDGGLTDTQYF.